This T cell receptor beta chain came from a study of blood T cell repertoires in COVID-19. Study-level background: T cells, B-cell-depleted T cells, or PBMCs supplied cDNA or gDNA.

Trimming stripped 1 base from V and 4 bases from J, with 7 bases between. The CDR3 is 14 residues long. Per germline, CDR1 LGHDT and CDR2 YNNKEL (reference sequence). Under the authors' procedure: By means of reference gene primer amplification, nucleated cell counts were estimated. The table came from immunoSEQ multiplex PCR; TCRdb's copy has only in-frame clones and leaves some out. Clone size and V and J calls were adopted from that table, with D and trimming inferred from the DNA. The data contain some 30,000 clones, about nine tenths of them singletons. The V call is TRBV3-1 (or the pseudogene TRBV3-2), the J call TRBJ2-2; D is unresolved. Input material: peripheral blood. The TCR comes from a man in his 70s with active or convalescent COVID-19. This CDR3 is CASSQGSITGELFF. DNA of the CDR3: TGTGCCAGCAGCCAAGGTTCAATCACCGGGGAGCTGTTTTTT.